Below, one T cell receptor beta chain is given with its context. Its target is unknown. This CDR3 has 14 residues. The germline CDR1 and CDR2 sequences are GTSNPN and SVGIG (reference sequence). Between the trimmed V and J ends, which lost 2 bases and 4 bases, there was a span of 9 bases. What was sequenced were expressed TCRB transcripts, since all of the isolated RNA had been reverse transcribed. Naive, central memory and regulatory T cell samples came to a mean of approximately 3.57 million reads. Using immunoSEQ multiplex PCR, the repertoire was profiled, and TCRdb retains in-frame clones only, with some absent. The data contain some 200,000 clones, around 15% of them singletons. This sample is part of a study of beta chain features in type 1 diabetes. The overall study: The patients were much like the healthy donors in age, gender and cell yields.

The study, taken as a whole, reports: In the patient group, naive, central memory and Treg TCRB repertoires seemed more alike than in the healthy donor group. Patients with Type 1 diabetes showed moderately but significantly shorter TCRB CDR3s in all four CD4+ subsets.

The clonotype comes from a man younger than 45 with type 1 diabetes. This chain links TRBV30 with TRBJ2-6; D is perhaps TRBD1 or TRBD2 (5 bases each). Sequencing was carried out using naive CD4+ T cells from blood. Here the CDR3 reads CAWSRGDGANVLTF. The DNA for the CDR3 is TGTGCCTGGAGTCGGGGCGACGGGGCCAACGTCCTGACTTTC.